This entry lists 29 T cell receptor beta chains sequenced from one sample in a study of human T cells and chemical hapten exposure. Each CDR3 protein is one row after TCRdb ran MiXCR on the RACE reads. The sample includes some 81,000 distinct CDR3 sequences, approximately 10% of them seen just once. As for time point: patch test 2, 6 weeks after DPC sensitization. The treatment was: therapeutic diphenylcyclopropenone sensitization with weekly scalp DPC. Here the sequenced sample was whole blood, taken in connection with sensitization to the hapten diphenylcyclopropenone (DPC). These receptors were taken from a man aged 18 to 35 with alopecia areata. Some clones in this sample may be carry-over from other donors' samples.

This clonotype was seen ten or more times. The genes are TRBV3-1 and TRBJ2-3, with D unresolved. The CDR3 is 14 amino acids. CDR1 LGHDT and CDR2 YNNKEL come from the germline V gene (reference sequence). Trimming removed 1 base from V and 4 bases from J, with 9 bases in between. CDR3 DNA: TGTGCCAGCAGCCAAGGTGGAAGCTCAGATACGCAGTATTTT. Translated, it gives CASSQGGSSDTQYF.

This clonotype was seen only a few times. The chain combines TRBV7-2 with TRBJ1-2, with no clear D. The CDR3 sequence is 13 residues long. Germline CDR1 and CDR2: SGHTA and FQGNSA. V was pared by 1 base and J by 4 bases, with 7 bases between. The CDR3 here is CASSLGGIYGYTF. DNA of the CDR3: TGTGCCAGCAGCTTAGGTGGTATCTATGGCTACACCTTC.

In this sample, this clonotype turned up a few times. The chain combines TRBV27 with TRBJ1-4; TRBD1 matches at 7 bases. The V gene end was trimmed by 6 bases and the J gene end by 11 bases; junction bases not matched to a gene: 12. Germline V gives CDR1 MNHEY, CDR2 SMNVEV (reference sequence). The CDR3 has 14 residues. CDR3 sequence reads: CASSAAGGFGKLFF. CDR3 DNA: TGTGCCAGCAGCGCGGCAGGGGGTTTTGGTAAACTGTTTTTT.

This clonotype turned up a few times. The chain combines TRBV15 with TRBJ2-3; D not resolved. Germline assignment: CDR1 LNHNV and CDR2 YYDKDF (reference sequence). The CDR3 is 11 residues long. Between the trimmed V and J ends, which lost 3 bases and 4 bases, there was a span of 2 bases. The CDR3 is CATSSSDTQYF. The CDR3 coding sequence is TGTGCCACCAGCAGTTCAGATACGCAGTATTTT.

At least ten counts were recorded for this clonotype. V gene TRBV10-3 combines with J gene TRBJ1-6; a weak D match, TRBD1 (6 bases). In germline, CDR1 is ENHRY, CDR2 SYGVKD. The CDR3 runs to 13 residues. Trimming left V 10 bases short and J 5 bases short, with 12 bases between. This chain's CDR3 is CATHRDNNSPLHF. The CDR3, as DNA: TGTGCCACACACAGGGATAATAATTCACCCCTCCACTTT.

This clonotype was counted only a few times. The chain uses TRBV20-1 and TRBJ2-7, with D perhaps TRBD1 (6 bases). The V gene lost 5 bases and the J gene lost 3 bases, with 17 bases spanning the gap. The germline V gene encodes CDR1 DFQATT and CDR2 SNEGSKA (reference sequence). The CDR3 length is 14 residues. The CDR3 DNA reads as TGCAGTGCTCCCCGAGGGCAGGGGAGCTACGAGCAGTACTTC. Its protein is CSAPRGQGSYEQYF.

This clonotype was counted only a few times. The V call is TRBV11-2, the J call TRBJ2-5, with D perhaps TRBD1 or TRBD2 (6 bases each). Germline V gene sequence: CDR1 SGHAT, CDR2 FQNNGV. There are 16 residues in the CDR3. With 5 bases removed from V and 2 bases from J, the gap between germline ends came to 18 bases. The CDR3 DNA reads TGTGCCAGCAGCGCGGGGACACATCAAGCTCAAGAGACCCAGTACTTC. Residues: CASSAGTHQAQETQYF.

The chain recombines TRBV12-3 or TRBV12-4 with TRBJ2-3, with 7 bases aligning to TRBD1. The junction had 12 bases not matched to a gene; V was cut back by 5 bases and J by 4 bases. CDR3 length: 16 residues. The CDR3 region has the DNA TGTGCCAGCAGTAACACAGGGGAAGGGTCCCCAGATACGCAGTATTTT. As protein: CASSNTGEGSPDTQYF.

This clonotype was seen repeatedly, ten times or more. The genes are TRBV28 and TRBJ2-4; perhaps TRBD1 as D (5 bases). CDR1 MDHEN and CDR2 SYDVKM come from the germline V gene. The CDR3 covers 14 residues. Deletions cut 2 bases from V and 3 bases from J, with 8 bases between. CDR3 DNA sequence: TGTGCCAGCAGTTTAACTCAGGGCAAAAACATTCAGTACTTC. This codes for CASSLTQGKNIQYF.

The table lists this clonotype with many counts. This sequence joins TRBV5-4 and TRBJ2-3; D remains ambiguous. The germline V gene has CDR1 SGHNT and CDR2 YYREEE (reference sequence). This CDR3 contains 16 residues. V dropped 3 bases and J dropped 0 bases, with 14 bases sitting between them. The CDR3 DNA is TGTGCCAGCAGCTCGACGGCCAAACCTAGCACAGATACGCAGTATTTT. It encodes CASSSTAKPSTDTQYF.

This clonotype has a count of ten or more. The chain employs TRBV9 and TRBJ2-2; D is ambiguous. Germline CDR1 reads SGDLS; CDR2 reads YYNGEE. The length of the CDR3 is 13 residues. V gave up 3 bases and J gave up 4 bases, with 7 bases separating them. CDR3 protein: CASSAWGTGELFF. The DNA of the CDR3 is TGTGCCAGCAGCGCCTGGGGCACCGGGGAGCTGTTTTTT.

This clonotype was counted a few times. This chain uses TRBV7-2 with TRBJ2-5, with 8 bases fitting TRBD1. CDR1 and CDR2 (germline): SGHTA, FQGNSA. The CDR3 has 15 residues. V shed 5 bases and J 5 bases; nucleotides not matched to a gene: 10. DNA for the CDR3: TGTGCCAGCAGCACCCGGACAGGGACGGACGAGACCCAGTACTTC. It specifies CASSTRTGTDETQYF. The full variable domain, rest sourced from reference TRBV7-2 and TRBJ2-5, is GAGVSQSPSNKVTEKGKDVELRCDPISGHTALYWYRQSLGQGLEFLIYFQGNSAPDKSGLPSDRFSAERTGGSVSTLTIQRTQQEDSAVYLCASSTRTGTDETQYFGPGTRLLVL.

The sample holds a few counts of this clonotype. The V and J genes are TRBV6-1 and TRBJ2-3; 9 nucleotides line up with TRBD2. Germline lookup yields CDR1 MNHNS and CDR2 SASEGT. V gave up 7 bases and J gave up 4 bases; unmatched junction bases: 18. The CDR3 contains 18 residues. The CDR3 coding sequence is TGTGCCAGCACCATAGAGGAGGGAGGCGGGGGGGCAGCAGATACGCAGTATTTT. It translates to CASTIEEGGGGAADTQYF.

This clonotype was seen a single time. V and J are TRBV29-1 and TRBJ2-3; D possibly corresponds to TRBD1 (6 bases). The ends were cut back, 5 bases at V and 1 base at J, with 16 bases in the middle. Germline values: CDR1 SQVTM, CDR2 ANQGSEA. The CDR3 covers 15 residues. In DNA, the CDR3 is TGCAGCGTTCGCGGCTCCTCAGGGGGCACAGATACGCAGTATTTT. The encoded protein is CSVRGSSGGTDTQYF.

This clonotype was observed many times. This rearrangement joins TRBV2 to TRBJ2-5; D uncertain. V was pared by 6 bases and J by 1 base, with 12 bases between. CDR1 SNHLY and CDR2 FYNNEI come from the germline V gene. This CDR3 has 14 residues. CDR3 loop: CASSTRSFQETQYF. The CDR3 DNA follows: TGTGCCAGCAGCACCCGGTCGTTCCAAGAGACCCAGTACTTC.

V and J are TRBV7-9 and TRBJ1-6, with a possible D match to TRBD1 (5 bases). The CDR3 totals 15 residues. Trimming removed 5 bases at V and 10 bases at J, with 18 bases between. The germline V gene has CDR1 SEHNR and CDR2 FQNEAQ (reference sequence). The DNA for the CDR3 is TGTGCCAGCAGCGCGTCGAGGGACCTTGGGTCACCCCTCCACTTT. Its protein product is CASSASRDLGSPLHF.

The rearrangement links TRBV11-2 to TRBJ1-2; D perhaps matches TRBD1 (5 bases). This CDR3 comprises 15 residues. Germline V lookup: CDR1 SGHAT, CDR2 FQNNGV. The ends were cut back, 1 base at V and 5 bases at J, with 14 bases in the middle. CDR3 bases: TGTGCCAGCAGCTTAGTTCGGGGACGGGGATATGGCTACACCTTC. Its protein is CASSLVRGRGYGYTF.

This clonotype was seen many times. The rearrangement uses TRBV6-2 or TRBV6-3 and TRBJ2-7, with 7 positions matching TRBD1. V shed 2 bases, J shed 2 bases, and the junction held 6 bases outside the gene matches. CDR3 length: 15 residues. CDR1 is MNHEY and CDR2 is SVGEGT in the germline V gene. CDR3: CASSYMVGQTYEQYF. The CDR3 nucleotides are TGTGCCAGCAGTTACATGGTGGGACAGACCTACGAGCAGTACTTC.

The chain joins TRBV6-2 or TRBV6-3 to TRBJ2-1; TRBD2 aligns across 7 bases. Per the germline V gene, CDR1 is MNHEY and CDR2 is SVGEGT. V gave up 2 bases and J gave up 7 bases; unmatched junction bases: 5. CDR3 size: 14 residues. The CDR3: CASSYETSANEQFF. The CDR3 DNA reads TGTGCCAGCAGTTACGAAACTAGCGCGAATGAGCAGTTCTTC.

The rearrangement joins TRBV5-1 to TRBJ1-1, with D perhaps TRBD1 (6 bases). The CDR3 spans 16 residues. Germline CDR1 reads SGHRS; CDR2 reads YFSETQ. Trimming removed 5 bases from V and 3 bases from J, with 20 bases in between. CDR3 region: CASRNAPGQGDTEAFF. The CDR3 region has the DNA TGCGCCAGCAGAAATGCTCCGGGACAAGGGGACACTGAAGCTTTCTTT.

The rearrangement joins TRBV6-6 to TRBJ1-1, with unresolved D. The CDR3 has 13 amino acids. V lost 2 bases to trimming and J lost 6 bases, with 10 bases between them. CDR1 is MNHNY, CDR2 SVGAGI, per germline (reference sequence). The CDR3 DNA sequence: TGTGCCAGCAGTTACCAGGAAGGTCCTGAAGCTTTCTTT. Encoded protein: CASSYQEGPEAFF.

This clonotype was seen a few times. The V gene is TRBV7-2, the J gene TRBJ2-5; D not resolved. CDR3 length: 13 amino acids. Germline V lookup: CDR1 SGHTA, CDR2 FQGNSA. V lost 1 base and J 6 bases, leaving 9 bases between the germline ends. This chain's CDR3 is CASSLGRVQTQYF. The CDR3 DNA sequence: TGTGCCAGCAGCTTAGGCCGGGTACAGACCCAGTACTTC. The whole variable domain, remainder taken from reference TRBV7-2 and TRBJ2-5, is GAGVSQSPSNKVTEKGKDVELRCDPISGHTALYWYRQSLGQGLEFLIYFQGNSAPDKSGLPSDRFSAERTGGSVSTLTIQRTQQEDSAVYLCASSLGRVQTQYFGPGTRLLVL.

The V call is TRBV7-2, the J call TRBJ2-3; D call uncertain. CDR1 and CDR2 from the germline V gene are SGHTA and FQGNSA. Trimming took off 3 bases at V and 5 bases at J, with 18 bases between the two ends. The CDR3 length is 16 residues. The CDR3 protein is CASSLAQVAAQDTQYF. In nucleotides, the CDR3 is TGTGCCAGCAGCTTGGCCCAGGTGGCAGCACAAGATACGCAGTATTTT.

This clonotype was seen a few times. The J gene is TRBJ2-2, the V gene TRBV7-3; TRBD2 is a possible D gene (6 bases). Germline V gene sequence: CDR1 SGHTA, CDR2 FQGTGA. With 5 bases removed from V and 6 bases from J, the gap between germline ends came to 16 bases. This CDR3 is built from 15 residues. CDR3: CASSPPGLGAGELFF. The DNA for the CDR3 is TGTGCCAGCAGCCCCCCGGGACTTGGAGCCGGGGAGCTGTTTTTT.

In its sample, this clonotype was seen many times. The chain employs TRBV12-3 or TRBV12-4 and TRBJ1-1, with 7 bases that match TRBD1. V gave up 5 bases and J gave up 4 bases; unmatched junction bases: 4. The CDR3 consists of 13 residues. The CDR3 loop reads CASSPTGITEAFF. The CDR3 DNA follows: TGTGCCAGCAGTCCGACAGGGATCACTGAAGCTTTCTTT.

This clonotype has ten or more counts. V and J are TRBV7-2 and TRBJ2-5, with TRBD2 identical over 16 bases. The CDR3 contains 16 residues. Unmatched junction bases numbered 6, after V lost 7 bases and J lost 4 bases. The germline gives CDR1 SGHTA, CDR2 FQGNSA. CDR3 coding DNA: TGTGCCAGCACCGGGACTAGCGGGGGGGCCGGAGAGACCCAGTACTTC. Its translation: CASTGTSGGAGETQYF.

This clonotype was seen repeatedly, ten times or more. The rearrangement links TRBV20-1 to TRBJ1-1; 8 bases map to TRBD1. Trimming at V came to 6 bases and at J to 4 bases, leaving 10 bases not matched to a gene. The CDR3 consists of 14 residues. Germline V gene data show CDR1 as DFQATT and CDR2 as SNEGSKA (reference sequence). In DNA, the CDR3 is TGCAGTGCCCGCGACAGGGGTCGCGTCACTGAAGCTTTCTTT. Translation gives CSARDRGRVTEAFF.

This clonotype appeared a few times. The chain joins TRBV11-2 to TRBJ2-5; a weak D match, TRBD2 (6 bases). The CDR3 sequence is 12 residues long. The V gene lost 5 bases and the J gene lost 5 bases, with 9 bases spanning the gap. Per germline, CDR1 SGHAT and CDR2 FQNNGV. Written as DNA, the CDR3 is TGTGCCAGCAGCACGGCGGGGGAGACCCAGTACTTC. Translation: CASSTAGETQYF.

There are many counts of this clonotype. V is TRBV6-2 or TRBV6-3 and J is TRBJ2-2; D remains ambiguous. This CDR3 has 13 residues. V dropped 2 bases and J dropped 3 bases, with 4 bases sitting between them. Germline-derived CDR1 and CDR2 are MNHEY and SVGEGT. DNA of the CDR3: TGTGCCAGCAGTTACAGGGACACCGGGGAGCTGTTTTTT. Its protein product is CASSYRDTGELFF.